This T cell receptor beta chain originates from a study of blood T cell repertoires in COVID-19. Study in general: The samples span acute and convalescent COVID-19 from the United States, Italy and Spain.

CDR1 and CDR2 (germline): SEHNR, FQNEAQ (reference sequence). V gave up 5 bases and J gave up 0 bases; unmatched junction bases: 9. The CDR3 is made up of 17 amino acids. Original methodology: Reference gene primer amplification in the assay estimated nucleated cell counts. Clones were read by immunoSEQ multiplex PCR, and TCRdb kept only the in-frame ones, dropping some. That table gives V, J and clone size, and the DNA gave D and trimming. Among 200,000 to 250,000 clones listed, around 88% were seen once. Allocation to cohorts depended on clinical history reported by the participants. The chain is built from TRBV7-9 and TRBJ2-3; TRBD2 aligns across 9 bases. The sequencing sample was made of PBMCs or T cells enriched from blood (not recorded which). The TCR was taken from a woman aged 50 to 60 with acute COVID-19. CDR3 sequence: CASSHYRLAASTDTQYF. The CDR3 DNA reads TGTGCCAGCAGCCATTACCGACTAGCGGCGAGCACAGATACGCAGTATTTT.